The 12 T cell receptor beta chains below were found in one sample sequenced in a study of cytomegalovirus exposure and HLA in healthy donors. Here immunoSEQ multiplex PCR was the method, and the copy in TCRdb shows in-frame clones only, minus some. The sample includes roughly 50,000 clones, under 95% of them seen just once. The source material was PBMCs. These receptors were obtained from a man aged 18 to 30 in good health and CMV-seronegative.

In DNA form, the CDR3 reads TGTGCCTGGAGTCCGGGGGGGGGCTGGACTGAAGCTTTCTTT. This sequence encodes CAWSPGGGWTEAFF. The chain carries TRBV30 and TRBJ1-1, with a possible D match to TRBD1 (6 bases). V lost 2 bases, J lost 5 bases, and 15 bases lay in between. The length of the CDR3 is 14 residues. The germline V gene encodes CDR1 GTSNPN and CDR2 SVGIG (reference sequence).

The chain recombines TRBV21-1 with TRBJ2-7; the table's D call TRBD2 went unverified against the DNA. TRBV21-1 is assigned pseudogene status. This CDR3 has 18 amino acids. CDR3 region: CASSKIGPSGNSSYEQYF. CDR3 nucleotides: TGTGCCAGCAGCAAAATTGGGCCTAGCGGGAACAGCTCCTACGAGCAGTACTTC.

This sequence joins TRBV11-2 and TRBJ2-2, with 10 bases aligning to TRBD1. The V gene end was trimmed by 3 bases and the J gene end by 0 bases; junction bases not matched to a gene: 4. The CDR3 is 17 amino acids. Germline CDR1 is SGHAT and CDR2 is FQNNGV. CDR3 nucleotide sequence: TGTGCCAGCAGCTTGAAAGGACAGGGGGCGAACACCGGGGAGCTGTTTTTT. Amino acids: CASSLKGQGANTGELFF. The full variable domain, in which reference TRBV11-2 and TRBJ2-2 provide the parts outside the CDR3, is EAGVAQSPRYKIIEKRQSVAFWCNPISGHATLYWYQQILGQGPKLLIQFQNNGVVDDSQLPKDRFSAERLKGVDSTLKIQPAKLEDSAVYLCASSLKGQGANTGELFFGEGSRLTVL.

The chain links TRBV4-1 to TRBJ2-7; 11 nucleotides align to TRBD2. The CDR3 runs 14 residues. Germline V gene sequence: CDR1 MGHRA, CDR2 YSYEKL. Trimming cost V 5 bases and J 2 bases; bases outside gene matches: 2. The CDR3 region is CASSGTSGPYEQYF. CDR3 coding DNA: TGCGCCAGCAGCGGGACTAGCGGACCCTACGAGCAGTACTTC.

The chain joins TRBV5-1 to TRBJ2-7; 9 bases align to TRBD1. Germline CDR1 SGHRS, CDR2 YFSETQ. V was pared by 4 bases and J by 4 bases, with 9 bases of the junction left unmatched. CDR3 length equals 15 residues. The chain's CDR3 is CASSKPGQGVYEQYF. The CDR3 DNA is TGCGCCAGCAGCAAGCCGGGACAGGGAGTTTACGAGCAGTACTTC.

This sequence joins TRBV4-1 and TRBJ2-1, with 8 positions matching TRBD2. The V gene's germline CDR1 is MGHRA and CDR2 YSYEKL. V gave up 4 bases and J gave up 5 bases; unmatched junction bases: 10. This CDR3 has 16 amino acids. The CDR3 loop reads CASSLGTSRGNNEQFF. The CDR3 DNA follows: TGCGCCAGCAGCCTTGGGACTAGTCGGGGAAACAATGAGCAGTTCTTC.

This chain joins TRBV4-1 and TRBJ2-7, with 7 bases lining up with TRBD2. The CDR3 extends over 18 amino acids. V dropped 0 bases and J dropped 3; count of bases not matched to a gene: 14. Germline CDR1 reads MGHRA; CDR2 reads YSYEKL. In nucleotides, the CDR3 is TGCGCCAGCAGCCAAGAAAGAACTAGCGAGACACAGGACTACGAGCAGTACTTC. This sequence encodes CASSQERTSETQDYEQYF.

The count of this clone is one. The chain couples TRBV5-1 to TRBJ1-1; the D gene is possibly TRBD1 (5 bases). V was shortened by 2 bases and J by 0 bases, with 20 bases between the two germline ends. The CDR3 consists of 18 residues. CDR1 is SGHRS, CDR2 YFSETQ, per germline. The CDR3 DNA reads TGCGCCAGCAGCTTTTGGCCGGGACTGAATTCCATGAACACTGAAGCTTTCTTT. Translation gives CASSFWPGLNSMNTEAFF.

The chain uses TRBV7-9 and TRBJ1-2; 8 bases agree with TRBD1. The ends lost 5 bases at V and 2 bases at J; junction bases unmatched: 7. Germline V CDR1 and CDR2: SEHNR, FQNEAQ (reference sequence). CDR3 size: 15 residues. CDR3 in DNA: TGTGCCAGCAGCCAACGGACAGGGAGAAACTATGGCTACACCTTC. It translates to CASSQRTGRNYGYTF.

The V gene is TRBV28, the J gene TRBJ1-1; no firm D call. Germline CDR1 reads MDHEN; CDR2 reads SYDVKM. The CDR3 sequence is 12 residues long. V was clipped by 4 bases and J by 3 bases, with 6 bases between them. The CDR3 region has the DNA TGTGCCAGCAGTTGGGAGGACACTGAAGCTTTCTTT. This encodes CASSWEDTEAFF.

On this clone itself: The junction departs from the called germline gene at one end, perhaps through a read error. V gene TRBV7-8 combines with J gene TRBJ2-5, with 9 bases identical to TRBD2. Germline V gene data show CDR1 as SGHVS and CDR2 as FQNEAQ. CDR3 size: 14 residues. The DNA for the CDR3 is TGTGCCAGCAGTTTAGCGGGAGCACAAGAGACCCAGTACTTC. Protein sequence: CASSLAGAQETQYF.

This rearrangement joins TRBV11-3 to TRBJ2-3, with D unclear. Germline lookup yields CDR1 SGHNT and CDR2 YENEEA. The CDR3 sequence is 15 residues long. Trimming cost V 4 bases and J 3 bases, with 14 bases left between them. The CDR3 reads CASSSFERATDTQYF. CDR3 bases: TGTGCCAGCAGCTCGTTTGAAAGAGCGACAGATACGCAGTATTTT.